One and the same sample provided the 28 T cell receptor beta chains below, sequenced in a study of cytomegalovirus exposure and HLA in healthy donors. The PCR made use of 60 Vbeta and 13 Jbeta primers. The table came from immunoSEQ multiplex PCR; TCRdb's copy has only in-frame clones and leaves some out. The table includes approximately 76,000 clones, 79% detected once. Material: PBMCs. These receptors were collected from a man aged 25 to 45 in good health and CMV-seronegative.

This CDR3 is CAPGGANEQFF. The CDR3 DNA sequence: TGTGCCCCCGGGGGGGCCAATGAGCAGTTCTTC. The chain carries TRBV7-9 and TRBJ2-1; 8 bases fit TRBD2. In germline, CDR1 is SEHNR, CDR2 FQNEAQ (reference sequence). Losses at the gene ends were 11 bases for V and 6 bases for J; bases not matched to a gene: 3. The CDR3 contains 11 residues.

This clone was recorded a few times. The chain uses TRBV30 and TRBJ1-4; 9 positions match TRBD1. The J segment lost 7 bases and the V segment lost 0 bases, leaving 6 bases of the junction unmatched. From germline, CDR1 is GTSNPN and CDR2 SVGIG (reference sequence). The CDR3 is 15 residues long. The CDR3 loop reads CAWSVPGTGSEKLFF. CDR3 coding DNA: TGTGCCTGGAGTGTACCCGGGACAGGGAGTGAAAAACTGTTTTTT.

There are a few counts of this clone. The CDR3 loop is CASSPRWAETQYF. CDR3 DNA sequence: TGTGCCAGCAGCCCCCGGTGGGCGGAGACCCAGTACTTC. The gene calls are TRBV11-2 and TRBJ2-5; no clear D gene. The germline gives CDR1 SGHAT, CDR2 FQNNGV. The ends were cut back, 5 bases at V and 5 bases at J, with 12 bases in the middle. This CDR3 region has 13 residues.

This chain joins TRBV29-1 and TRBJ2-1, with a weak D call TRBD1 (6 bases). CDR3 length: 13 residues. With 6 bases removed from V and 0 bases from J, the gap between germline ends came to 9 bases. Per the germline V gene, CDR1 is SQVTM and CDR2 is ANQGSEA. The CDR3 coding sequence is TGCAGCGTCCCCAGGGGCTCCTACAATGAGCAGTTCTTC. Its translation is CSVPRGSYNEQFF.

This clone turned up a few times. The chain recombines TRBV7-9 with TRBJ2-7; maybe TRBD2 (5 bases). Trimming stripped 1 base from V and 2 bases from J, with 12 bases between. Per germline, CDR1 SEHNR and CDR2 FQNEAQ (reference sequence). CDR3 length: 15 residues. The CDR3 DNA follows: TGTGCCAGCAGCTTAGTCGAAGGACTGGCCTACGAGCAGTACTTC. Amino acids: CASSLVEGLAYEQYF.

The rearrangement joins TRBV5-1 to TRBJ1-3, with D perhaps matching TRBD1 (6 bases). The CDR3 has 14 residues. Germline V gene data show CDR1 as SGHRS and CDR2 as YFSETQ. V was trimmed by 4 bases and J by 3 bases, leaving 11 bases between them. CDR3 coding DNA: TGCGCCAGCAGCGGGGACACGTTTGGAAACACCATATATTTT. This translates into CASSGDTFGNTIYF.

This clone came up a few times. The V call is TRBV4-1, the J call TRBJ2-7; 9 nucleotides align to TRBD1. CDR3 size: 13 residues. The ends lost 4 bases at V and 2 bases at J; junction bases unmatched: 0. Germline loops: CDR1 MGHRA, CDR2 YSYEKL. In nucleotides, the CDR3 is TGCGCCAGCAGCCGACAGGGGGCCTACGAGCAGTACTTC. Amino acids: CASSRQGAYEQYF.

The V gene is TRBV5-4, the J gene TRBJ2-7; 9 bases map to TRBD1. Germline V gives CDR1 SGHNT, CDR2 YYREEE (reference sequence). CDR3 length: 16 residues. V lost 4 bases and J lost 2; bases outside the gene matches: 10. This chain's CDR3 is CASSPFRQGGPYEQYF. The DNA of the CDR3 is TGTGCCAGCAGCCCCTTCCGACAGGGGGGGCCCTACGAGCAGTACTTC.

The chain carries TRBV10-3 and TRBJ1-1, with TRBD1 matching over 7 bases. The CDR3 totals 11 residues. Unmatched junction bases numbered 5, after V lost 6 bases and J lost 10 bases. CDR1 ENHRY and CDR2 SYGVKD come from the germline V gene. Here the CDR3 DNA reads TGTGCCATCAGGGGGACAGCCCGAGCTTTCTTT. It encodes CAIRGTARAFF.

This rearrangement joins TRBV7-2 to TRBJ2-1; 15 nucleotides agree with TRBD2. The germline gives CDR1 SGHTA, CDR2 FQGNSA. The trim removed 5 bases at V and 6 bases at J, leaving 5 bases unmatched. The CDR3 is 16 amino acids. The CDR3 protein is CASSLRTSGRANEQFF. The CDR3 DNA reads TGTGCCAGCAGCCTTAGGACTAGCGGGAGGGCCAATGAGCAGTTCTTC.

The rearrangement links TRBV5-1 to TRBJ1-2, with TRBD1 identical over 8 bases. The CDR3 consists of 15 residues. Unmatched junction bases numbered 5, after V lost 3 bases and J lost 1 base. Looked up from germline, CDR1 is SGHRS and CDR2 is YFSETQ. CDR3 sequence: CASSSGQGNNYGYTF. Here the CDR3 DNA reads TGCGCCAGCAGCTCCGGACAGGGTAATAACTATGGCTACACCTTC.

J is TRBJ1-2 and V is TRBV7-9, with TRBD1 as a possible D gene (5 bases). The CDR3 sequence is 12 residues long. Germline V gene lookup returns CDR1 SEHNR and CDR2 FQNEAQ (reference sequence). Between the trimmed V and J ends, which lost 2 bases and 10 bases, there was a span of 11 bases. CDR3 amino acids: CASSLSQEYYTF. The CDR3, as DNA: TGTGCCAGCAGCTTATCACAGGAATACTACACCTTC. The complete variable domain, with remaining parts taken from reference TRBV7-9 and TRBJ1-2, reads DTGVSQNPRHKITKRGQNVTFRCDPISEHNRLYWYRQTLGQGPEFLTYFQNEAQLEKSRLLSDRFSAERPKGSFSTLEIQRTEQGDSAMYLCASSLSQEYYTFGSGTRLTVV.

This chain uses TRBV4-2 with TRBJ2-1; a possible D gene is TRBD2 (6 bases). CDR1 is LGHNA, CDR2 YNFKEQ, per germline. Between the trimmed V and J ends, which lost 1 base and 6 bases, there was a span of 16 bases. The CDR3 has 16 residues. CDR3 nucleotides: TGTGCCAGCAGCCAAGCTGGAGGAGGCGGGATCAATGAGCAGTTCTTC. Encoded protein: CASSQAGGGGINEQFF.

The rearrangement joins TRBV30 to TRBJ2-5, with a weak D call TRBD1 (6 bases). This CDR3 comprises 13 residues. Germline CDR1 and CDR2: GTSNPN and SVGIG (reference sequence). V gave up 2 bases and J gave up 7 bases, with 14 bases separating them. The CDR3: CAWSNSGVRTQYF. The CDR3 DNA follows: TGTGCCTGGAGTAATTCAGGGGTTCGGACCCAGTACTTC.

The CDR3 is CAISSYEQYF. CDR3 coding DNA: TGTGCCATCTCGTCCTACGAGCAGTACTTC. The chain is built from TRBV10-3 and TRBJ2-7; no reliable D call. This CDR3 has 10 amino acids. CDR1 is ENHRY, CDR2 SYGVKD, per germline. V lost 8 bases to trimming and J lost 1 base, with 3 bases between them.

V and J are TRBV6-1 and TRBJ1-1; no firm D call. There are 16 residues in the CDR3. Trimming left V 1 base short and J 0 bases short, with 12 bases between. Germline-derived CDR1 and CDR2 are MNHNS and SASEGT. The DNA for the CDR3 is TGTGCCAGCAGTGAAGTCGCGGCCTTGATGAACACTGAAGCTTTCTTT. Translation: CASSEVAALMNTEAFF.

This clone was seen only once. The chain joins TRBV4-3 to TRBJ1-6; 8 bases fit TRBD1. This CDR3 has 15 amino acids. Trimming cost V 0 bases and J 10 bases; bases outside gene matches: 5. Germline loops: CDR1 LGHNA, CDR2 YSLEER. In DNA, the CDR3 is TGCGCCAGCAGCCAAGATTCGGACAGGGTATCACCCCTCCACTTT. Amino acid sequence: CASSQDSDRVSPLHF.

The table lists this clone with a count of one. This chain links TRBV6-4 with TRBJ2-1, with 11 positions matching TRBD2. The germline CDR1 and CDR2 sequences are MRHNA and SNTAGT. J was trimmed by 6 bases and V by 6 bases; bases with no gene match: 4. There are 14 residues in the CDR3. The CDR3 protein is CASRETSGSNEQFF. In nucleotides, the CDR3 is TGTGCCAGCAGGGAAACTAGCGGGAGCAATGAGCAGTTCTTC.

The CDR3 DNA sequence: TGTGCCAGCTCACCATCCGGGGGACTTTCTCGAGGAACCGGGGAGCTGTTTTTT. This sequence encodes CASSPSGGLSRGTGELFF. J is TRBJ2-2 and V is TRBV18, with a weak D call TRBD2 (6 bases). Trimming left V 2 bases short and J 5 bases short, with 21 bases between. The CDR3 sequence is 18 residues long. Germline lookup yields CDR1 KGHSH and CDR2 LQKENI.

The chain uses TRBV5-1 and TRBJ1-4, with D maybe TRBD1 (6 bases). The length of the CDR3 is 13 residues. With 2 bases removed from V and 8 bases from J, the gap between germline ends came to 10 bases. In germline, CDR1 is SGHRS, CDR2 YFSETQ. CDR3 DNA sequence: TGCGCCAGCAGCTTCGGACAGTCGGAAAAACTGTTTTTT. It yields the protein CASSFGQSEKLFF.

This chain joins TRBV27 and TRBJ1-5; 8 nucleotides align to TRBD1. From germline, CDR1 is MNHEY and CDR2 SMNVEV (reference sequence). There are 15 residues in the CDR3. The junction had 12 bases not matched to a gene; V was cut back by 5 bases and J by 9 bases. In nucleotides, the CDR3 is TGTGCCAGCAGTCTAGACAGGGGCCACAAAGCGCCCCAGCATTTT. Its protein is CASSLDRGHKAPQHF.

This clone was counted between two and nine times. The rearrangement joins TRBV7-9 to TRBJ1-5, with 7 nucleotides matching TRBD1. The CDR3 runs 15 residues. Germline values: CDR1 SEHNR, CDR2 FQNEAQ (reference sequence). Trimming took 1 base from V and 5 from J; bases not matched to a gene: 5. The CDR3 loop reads CASSLGTGSHQPQHF. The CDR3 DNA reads TGTGCCAGCAGCTTAGGGACAGGAAGTCATCAGCCCCAGCATTTT.

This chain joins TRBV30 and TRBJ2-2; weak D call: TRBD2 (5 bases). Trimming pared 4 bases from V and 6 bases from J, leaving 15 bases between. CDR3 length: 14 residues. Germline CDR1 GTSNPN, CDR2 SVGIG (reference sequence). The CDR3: CAWTEALRSGELFF. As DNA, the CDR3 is TGTGCCTGGACGGAGGCTCTGAGGTCCGGGGAGCTGTTTTTT.

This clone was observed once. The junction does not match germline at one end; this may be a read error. The CDR3 nucleotides are TGCGCCGGCAGCCAAGATGTTACAGTTAAGAACACTGAAGCTTTCTTT. It is translated as CAGSQDVTVKNTEAFF. The chain couples TRBV4-3 to TRBJ1-1; D uncertain. Looked up from germline, CDR1 is LGHNA and CDR2 is YSLEER. The length of the CDR3 is 16 residues.

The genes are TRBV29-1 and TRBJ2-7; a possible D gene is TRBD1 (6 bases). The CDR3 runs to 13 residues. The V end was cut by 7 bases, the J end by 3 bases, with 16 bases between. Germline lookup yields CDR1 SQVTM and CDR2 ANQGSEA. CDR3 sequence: CSALDRTRYEQYF. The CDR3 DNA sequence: TGCAGCGCCCTTGACAGGACCCGCTACGAGCAGTACTTC.

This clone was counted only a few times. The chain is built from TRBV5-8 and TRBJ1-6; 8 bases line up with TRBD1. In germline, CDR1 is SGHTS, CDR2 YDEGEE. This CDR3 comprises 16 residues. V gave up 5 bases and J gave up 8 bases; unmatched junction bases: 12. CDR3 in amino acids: CASRNDRGSLDSPLHF. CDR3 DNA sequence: TGTGCCAGCAGAAACGACAGGGGATCGTTGGATTCACCCCTCCACTTT.

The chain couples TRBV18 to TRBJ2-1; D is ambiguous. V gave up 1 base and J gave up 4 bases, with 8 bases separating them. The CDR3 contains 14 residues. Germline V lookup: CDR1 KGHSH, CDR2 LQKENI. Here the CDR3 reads CASSPLTGYNEQFF. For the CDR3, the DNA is TGTGCCAGCTCACCACTTACCGGGTACAATGAGCAGTTCTTC.

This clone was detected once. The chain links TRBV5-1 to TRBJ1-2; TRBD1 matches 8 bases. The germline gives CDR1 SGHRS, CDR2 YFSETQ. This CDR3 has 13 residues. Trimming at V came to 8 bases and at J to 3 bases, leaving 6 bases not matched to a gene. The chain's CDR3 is CASGTGSHYGYTF. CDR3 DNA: TGCGCCAGTGGGACAGGCTCTCACTATGGCTACACCTTC.